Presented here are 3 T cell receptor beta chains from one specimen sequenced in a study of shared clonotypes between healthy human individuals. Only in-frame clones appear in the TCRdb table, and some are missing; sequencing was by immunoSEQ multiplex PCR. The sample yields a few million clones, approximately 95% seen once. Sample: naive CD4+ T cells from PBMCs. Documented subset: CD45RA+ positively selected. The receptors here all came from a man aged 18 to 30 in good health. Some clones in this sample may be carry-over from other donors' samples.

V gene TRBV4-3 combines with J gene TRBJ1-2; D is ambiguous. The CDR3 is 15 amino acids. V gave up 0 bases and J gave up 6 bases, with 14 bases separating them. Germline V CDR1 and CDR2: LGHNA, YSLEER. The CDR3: CASSQEEAYTHGYTF. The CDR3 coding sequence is TGCGCCAGCAGCCAAGAGGAGGCTTATACCCATGGCTACACCTTC.

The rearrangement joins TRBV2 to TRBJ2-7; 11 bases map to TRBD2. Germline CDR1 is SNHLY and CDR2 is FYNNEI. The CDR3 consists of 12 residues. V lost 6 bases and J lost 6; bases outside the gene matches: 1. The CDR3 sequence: CASRLAGVEQYF. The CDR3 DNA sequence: TGTGCCAGCAGACTAGCGGGAGTCGAGCAGTACTTC.

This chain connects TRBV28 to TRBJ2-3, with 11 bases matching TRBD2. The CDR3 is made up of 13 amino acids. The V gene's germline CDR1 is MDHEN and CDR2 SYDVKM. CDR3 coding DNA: TGTGCAATAGCGGGAGGGTTAACAGATACGCAGTATTTT. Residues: CAIAGGLTDTQYF.